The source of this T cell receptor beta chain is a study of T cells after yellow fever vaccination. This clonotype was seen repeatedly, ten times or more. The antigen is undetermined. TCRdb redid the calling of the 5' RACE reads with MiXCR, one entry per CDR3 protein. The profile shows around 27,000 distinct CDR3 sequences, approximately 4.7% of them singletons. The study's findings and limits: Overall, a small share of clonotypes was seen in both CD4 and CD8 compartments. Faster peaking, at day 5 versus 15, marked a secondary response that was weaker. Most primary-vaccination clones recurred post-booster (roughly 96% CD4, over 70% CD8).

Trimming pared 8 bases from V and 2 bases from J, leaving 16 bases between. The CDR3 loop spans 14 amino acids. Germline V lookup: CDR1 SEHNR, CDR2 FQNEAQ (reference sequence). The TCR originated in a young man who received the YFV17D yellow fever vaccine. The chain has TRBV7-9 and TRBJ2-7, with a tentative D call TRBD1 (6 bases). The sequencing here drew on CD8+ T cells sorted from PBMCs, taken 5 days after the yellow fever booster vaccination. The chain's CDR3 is CASGRTGHAYEQYF. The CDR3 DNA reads TGTGCCAGCGGTCGGACGGGACATGCCTACGAGCAGTACTTC. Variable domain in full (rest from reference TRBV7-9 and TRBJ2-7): DTGVSQNPRHKITKRGQNVTFRCDPISEHNRLYWYRQTLGQGPEFLTYFQNEAQLEKSRLLSDRFSAERPKGSFSTLEIQRTEQGDSAMYLCASGRTGHAYEQYFGPGTRLTVT.